This T cell receptor beta chain appears in the sequencing data of a study of cytomegalovirus exposure and HLA in healthy donors. Researchers ran the PCR with 60 Vbeta and 13 Jbeta primers. Clones were read by immunoSEQ multiplex PCR, and TCRdb kept only the in-frame ones, dropping some. The data show roughly 120,000 clones, about 85% seen once. The CDR3 totals 15 residues. Germline V gene sequence: CDR1 SGHDN, CDR2 FVKESK. V lost 1 base to trimming and J lost 13 bases, with 20 bases between them. The clonotype originates from a man between 45 and 60 years old in good health and CMV-seronegative. J is TRBJ2-1 and V is TRBV14; D is possibly TRBD1 (5 bases). Sequenced: PBMCs. The CDR3 spells CASSQGLGWGSPQFF. The CDR3 DNA follows: TGTGCCAGCAGCCAAGGATTGGGGTGGGGCTCCCCCCAGTTCTTC.